Sequencing of this T cell receptor (beta chain) was carried out in a study of technical replicates of blood from several donors. Libraries were prepared by immunoSEQ multiplex PCR; TCRdb keeps only in-frame clonotypes and omits some of them. The sample has 70,000 to 95,000 clones, approximately 96% seen once. The CDR3 has 16 amino acids. Per the germline V gene, CDR1 is SGHRS and CDR2 is YFSETQ. The J segment lost 4 bases and the V segment lost 2 bases, leaving 5 bases of the junction unmatched. The sequence came from a human donor in good health. The sample consisted of T cells isolated from PBMCs. The chain joins TRBV5-1 to TRBJ2-5; 13 bases are shared with TRBD2. CDR3 amino acids: CASSLETSGGRETQYF. The CDR3 nucleotides read TGCGCCAGCAGCTTAGAGACTAGCGGGGGGCGAGAGACCCAGTACTTC.